This TCR beta chain was captured by sequencing in a study of beta chain features in type 1 diabetes. Overall study: Sorted cells examined across all samples numbered 107,917,701. Study-wide points: Type 1 diabetes patients had moderately but significantly shorter TCRB CDR3s in all four CD4+ subsets. For TCRB rearrangement, an influence of HLA type remained unresolved here.

It was via CD45RO/CCR7/CD25/CD127/CD95/CD27 that CD4+ naive, central memory, regulatory and stem cell-like memory cells were sorted. Sorted populations all exceeded 98% purity. The CDR3 consists of 13 residues. The germline V gene encodes CDR1 SNHLY and CDR2 FYNNEI. Trimming took off 3 bases at V and 4 bases at J, with 9 bases between the two ends. Investigators reverse transcribed all isolated RNA, so they sequenced expressed TCRB transcripts. Assay used: immunoSEQ multiplex PCR; TCRdb lists only in-frame clones, some missing. The data contain under 300,000 clones, approximately 10% of them singletons. This clone was observed a few times. Its antigen is currently unknown.

The clonotype originates from a man under 40 with type 1 diabetes. Sample: naive CD4+ T cells from blood. The rearrangement uses TRBV2 and TRBJ1-1; unclear D gene. The CDR3 nucleotides are TGTGCCAGCAGTGACCAACAGAGCACTGAAGCTTTCTTT. Protein product: CASSDQQSTEAFF.